Presented here are 7 T cell receptor beta chains from one specimen sequenced in a study of blood T cells in healthy people across ages. Primed by a sample-barcoded 5' primer and a J-beta primer mix, a second PCR proceeded for 7 to 11 cycles. TCRdb ran MiXCR on the 5' RACE reads and lists one entry per CDR3 protein. The sample shows about 770,000 distinct CDR3 sequences, approximately 44% of them seen only once. Material: blood. Receptors were obtained from a man aged 60 to 69 in good health.

At least ten counts were recorded for this clonotype. The chain combines TRBV6-2 or TRBV6-3 with TRBJ1-2; 8 bases align to TRBD1. The CDR3 spans 16 residues. CDR1 MNHEY and CDR2 SVGEGT come from the germline V gene. V was pared by 5 bases and J by 7 bases, with 15 bases of the junction left unmatched. The CDR3, as DNA: TGTGCCAGCAGTCTCTACGGACAGGGAGGGTTAGGTGGCTACACCTTC. This sequence encodes CASSLYGQGGLGGYTF.

The chain links TRBV20-1 to TRBJ2-1, with TRBD2 matching over 11 bases. Germline values: CDR1 DFQATT, CDR2 SNEGSKA (reference sequence). The J segment lost 9 bases and the V segment lost 5 bases, leaving 12 bases of the junction unmatched. The CDR3 contains 15 residues. CDR3 amino acids: CSAHPSGGPTGEQFF. The CDR3 nucleotides are TGCAGTGCTCACCCTAGCGGGGGGCCAACGGGTGAGCAGTTCTTC.

The chain links TRBV4-1 to TRBJ2-7; D remains unclear. The germline V gene has CDR1 MGHRA and CDR2 YSYEKL. V was pared by 5 bases and J by 2 bases, with 13 bases between. The CDR3 has 14 amino acids. Here the CDR3 DNA reads TGCGCCAGCAGCGTAGGTGCTCGCACCTACGAGCAGTACTTC. As protein: CASSVGARTYEQYF.

This clonotype was recorded only once. The V call is TRBV12-3 or TRBV12-4, the J call TRBJ2-5, with 11 bases aligning to TRBD2. Trimming removed 3 bases from V and 5 bases from J; junction bases left unmatched: 11. This CDR3 has 17 residues. Here the CDR3 reads CASSLRGTSGGGETQYF. CDR3 bases: TGTGCCAGCAGTTTGAGAGGAACTAGCGGGGGCGGGGAGACCCAGTACTTC.

This clonotype was observed a handful of times. The chain has TRBV13 and TRBJ2-1; D is ambiguous. Trimming cost V 2 bases and J 0 bases, with 8 bases left between them. The germline CDR1 and CDR2 sequences are PRHDT and FYEKMQ (reference sequence). This CDR3 has 15 amino acids. This chain's CDR3 is CASSLPVSSYNEQFF. Here the CDR3 DNA reads TGTGCCAGCAGCTTACCGGTGAGCTCCTACAATGAGCAGTTCTTC.

This CDR3 reads CSAPKGGQGRIYQPQHF. DNA for the CDR3: TGCAGTGCCCCGAAAGGGGGACAGGGGCGAATTTATCAGCCCCAGCATTTT. J is TRBJ1-5 and V is TRBV20-1, with 10 positions matching TRBD1. Germline loops: CDR1 DFQATT, CDR2 SNEGSKA (reference sequence). CDR3 length equals 17 residues. V lost 6 bases and J lost 5; bases outside the gene matches: 16.

This clonotype came up a few times. V usage is TRBV4-1 and J usage is TRBJ2-3; D may correspond to TRBD1 or TRBD2 (5 bases each). The CDR3 consists of 16 residues. V gave up 3 bases and J gave up 2 bases, with 15 bases separating them. The germline V gene has CDR1 MGHRA and CDR2 YSYEKL. CDR3 loop: CASSQAVGVATDTQYF. The CDR3, as DNA: TGCGCCAGCAGCCAGGCTGTGGGGGTGGCCACAGATACGCAGTATTTT.